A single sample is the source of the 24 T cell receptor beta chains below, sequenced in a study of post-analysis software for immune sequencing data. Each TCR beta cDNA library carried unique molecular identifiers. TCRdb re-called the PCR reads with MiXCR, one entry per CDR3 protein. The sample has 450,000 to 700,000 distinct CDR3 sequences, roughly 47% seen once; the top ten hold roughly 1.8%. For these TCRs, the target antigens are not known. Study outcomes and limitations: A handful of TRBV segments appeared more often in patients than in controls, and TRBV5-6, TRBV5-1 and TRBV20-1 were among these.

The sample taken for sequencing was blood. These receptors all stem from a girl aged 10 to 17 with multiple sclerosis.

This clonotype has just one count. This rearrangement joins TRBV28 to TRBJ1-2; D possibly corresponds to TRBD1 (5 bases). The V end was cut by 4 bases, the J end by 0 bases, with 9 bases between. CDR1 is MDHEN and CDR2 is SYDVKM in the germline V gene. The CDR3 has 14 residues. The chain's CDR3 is CASSSTVSNYGYTF. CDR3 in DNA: TGTGCCAGCAGTTCGACAGTTTCTAACTATGGCTACACCTTC.

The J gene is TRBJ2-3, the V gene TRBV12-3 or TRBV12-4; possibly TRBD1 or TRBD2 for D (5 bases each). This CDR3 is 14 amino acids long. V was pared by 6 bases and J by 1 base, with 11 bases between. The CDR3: CASSRGVGTDTQYF. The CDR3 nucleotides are TGTGCCAGCAGCCGAGGGGTCGGCACAGATACGCAGTATTTT.

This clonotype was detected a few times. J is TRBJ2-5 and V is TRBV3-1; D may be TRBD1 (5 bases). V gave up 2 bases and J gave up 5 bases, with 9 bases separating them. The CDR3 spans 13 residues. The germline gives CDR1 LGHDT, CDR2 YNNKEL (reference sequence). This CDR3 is CASSQQGGETQYF. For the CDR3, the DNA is TGTGCCAGCAGCCAACAGGGTGGTGAGACCCAGTACTTC.

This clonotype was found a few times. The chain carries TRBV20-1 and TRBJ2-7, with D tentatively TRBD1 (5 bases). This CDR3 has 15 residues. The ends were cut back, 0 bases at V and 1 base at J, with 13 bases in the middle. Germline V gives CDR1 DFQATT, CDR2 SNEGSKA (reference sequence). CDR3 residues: CSARDWQGRSYEQYF. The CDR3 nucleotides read TGCAGTGCTAGAGACTGGCAGGGCCGGTCCTACGAGCAGTACTTC.

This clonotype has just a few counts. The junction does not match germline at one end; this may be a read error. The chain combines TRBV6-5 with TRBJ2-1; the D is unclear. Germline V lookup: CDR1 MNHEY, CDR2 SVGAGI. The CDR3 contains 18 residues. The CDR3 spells CASSYSVIRESSYNERFF. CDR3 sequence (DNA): TGTGCCAGCAGTTACTCGGTAATTAGGGAAAGCTCCTACAATGAGCGGTTCTTC.

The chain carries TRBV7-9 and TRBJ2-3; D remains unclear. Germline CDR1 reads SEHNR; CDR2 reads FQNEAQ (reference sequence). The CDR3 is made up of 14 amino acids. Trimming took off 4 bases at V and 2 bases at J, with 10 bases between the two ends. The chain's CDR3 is CASSSPGNTDTQYF. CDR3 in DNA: TGTGCCAGCAGCTCCCCGGGTAACACAGATACGCAGTATTTT.

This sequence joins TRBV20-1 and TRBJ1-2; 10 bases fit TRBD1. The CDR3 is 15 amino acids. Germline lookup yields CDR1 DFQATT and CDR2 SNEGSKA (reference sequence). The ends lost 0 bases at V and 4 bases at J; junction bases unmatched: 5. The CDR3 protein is CSAREWGQGSYGYTF. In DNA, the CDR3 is TGCAGTGCTAGAGAGTGGGGACAGGGGTCCTATGGCTACACCTTC.

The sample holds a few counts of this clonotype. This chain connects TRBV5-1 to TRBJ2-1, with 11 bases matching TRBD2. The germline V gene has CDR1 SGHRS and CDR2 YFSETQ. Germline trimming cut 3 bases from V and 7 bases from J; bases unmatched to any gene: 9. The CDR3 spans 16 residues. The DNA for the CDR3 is TGCGCCAGCAGCTCTCGACCAACTAGCGGGGGTAATGAGCAGTTCTTC. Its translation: CASSSRPTSGGNEQFF.

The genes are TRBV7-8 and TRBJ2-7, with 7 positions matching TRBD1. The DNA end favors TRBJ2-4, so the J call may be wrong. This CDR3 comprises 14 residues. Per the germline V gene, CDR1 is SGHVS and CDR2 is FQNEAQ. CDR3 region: CASSLTGKGNIQYF. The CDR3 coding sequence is TGTGCCAGCAGCCTGACAGGGAAGGGAAACATTCAGTACTTC.

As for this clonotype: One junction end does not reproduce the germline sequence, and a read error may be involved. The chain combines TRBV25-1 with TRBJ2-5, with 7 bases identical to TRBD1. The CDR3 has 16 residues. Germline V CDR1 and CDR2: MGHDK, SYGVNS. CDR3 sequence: CASSPGRQRGQEAQYF. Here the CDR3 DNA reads TGTGCCAGCAGCCCGGGCAGGCAGAGGGGGCAAGAGGCCCAGTACTTC.

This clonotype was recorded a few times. CDR3 coding DNA: TGCGCCAGCAGCTTGGACGGGAGGGAGCAGTACTTC. Its protein product is CASSLDGREQYF. The chain is built from TRBV5-1 and TRBJ2-7; 7 positions match TRBD2. This CDR3 has 12 residues. J gave up 7 bases and V 0 bases, and 1 base lay outside the gene matches. Germline CDR1 SGHRS, CDR2 YFSETQ.

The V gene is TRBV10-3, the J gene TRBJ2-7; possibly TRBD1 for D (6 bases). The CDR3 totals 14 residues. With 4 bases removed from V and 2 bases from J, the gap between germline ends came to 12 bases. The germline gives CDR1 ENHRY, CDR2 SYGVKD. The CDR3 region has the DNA TGTGCCATCAGTGGGACAGAACTAACCTACGAGCAGTACTTC. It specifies CAISGTELTYEQYF.

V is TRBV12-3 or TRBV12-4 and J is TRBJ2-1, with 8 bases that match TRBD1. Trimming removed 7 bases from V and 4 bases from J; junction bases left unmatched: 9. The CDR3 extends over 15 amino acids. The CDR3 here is CASTRYGTGYNEQFF. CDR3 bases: TGTGCCAGCACGCGTTACGGGACAGGATACAATGAGCAGTTCTTC.

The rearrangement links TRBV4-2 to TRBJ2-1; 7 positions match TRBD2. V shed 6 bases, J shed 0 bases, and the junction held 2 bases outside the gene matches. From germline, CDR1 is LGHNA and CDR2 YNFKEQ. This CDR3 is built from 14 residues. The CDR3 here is CASRRGSSYNEQFF. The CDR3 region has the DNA TGTGCCAGCAGGCGCGGGAGCTCCTACAATGAGCAGTTCTTC.

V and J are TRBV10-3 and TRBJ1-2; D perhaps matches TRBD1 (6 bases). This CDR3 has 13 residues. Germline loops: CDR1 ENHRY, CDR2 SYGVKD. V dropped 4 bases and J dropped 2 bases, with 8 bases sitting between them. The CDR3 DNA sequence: TGTGCCATCAGTGGGACAGACAACTATGGCTACACCTTC. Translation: CAISGTDNYGYTF.

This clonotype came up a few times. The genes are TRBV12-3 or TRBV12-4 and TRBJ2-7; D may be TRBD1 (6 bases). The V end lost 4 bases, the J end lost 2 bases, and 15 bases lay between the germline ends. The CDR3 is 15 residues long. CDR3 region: CASSSGPGQTYEQYF. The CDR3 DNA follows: TGTGCCAGCAGTTCCGGACCGGGACAAACCTACGAGCAGTACTTC.

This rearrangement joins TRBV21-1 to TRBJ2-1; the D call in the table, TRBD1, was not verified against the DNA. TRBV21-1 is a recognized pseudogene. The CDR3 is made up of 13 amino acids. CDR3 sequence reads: CASSRRGRFSEFF. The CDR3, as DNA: TGTGCCAGCAGCAGGAGGGGGCGGTTTTCAGAGTTCTTC.

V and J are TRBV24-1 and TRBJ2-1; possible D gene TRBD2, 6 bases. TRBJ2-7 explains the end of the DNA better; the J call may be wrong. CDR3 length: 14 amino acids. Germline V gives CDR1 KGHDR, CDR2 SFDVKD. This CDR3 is CATAQGGSYNEQYF. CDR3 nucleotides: TGTGCCACGGCGCAGGGAGGCTCCTACAATGAGCAGTACTTC.

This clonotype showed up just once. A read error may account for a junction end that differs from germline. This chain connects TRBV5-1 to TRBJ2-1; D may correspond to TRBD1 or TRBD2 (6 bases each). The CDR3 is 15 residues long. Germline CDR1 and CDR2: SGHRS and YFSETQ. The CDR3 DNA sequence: TGCGCCAGCAGCTTGACGGGGGCCGAATACAATCAGCAGTTCTTC. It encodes CASSLTGAEYNQQFF.

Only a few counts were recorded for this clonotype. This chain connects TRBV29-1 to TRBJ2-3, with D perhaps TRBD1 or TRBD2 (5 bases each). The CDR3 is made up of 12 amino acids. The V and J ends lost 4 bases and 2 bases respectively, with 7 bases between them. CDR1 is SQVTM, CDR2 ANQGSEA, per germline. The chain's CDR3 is CSVGGATDTQYF. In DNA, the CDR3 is TGCAGCGTTGGAGGGGCCACAGATACGCAGTATTTT.

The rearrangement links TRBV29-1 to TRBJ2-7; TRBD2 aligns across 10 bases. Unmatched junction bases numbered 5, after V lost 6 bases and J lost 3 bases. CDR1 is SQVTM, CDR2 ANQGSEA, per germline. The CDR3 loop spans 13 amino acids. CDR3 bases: TGCAGCGTGAGGACTAGCGGAAGCTACGAGCAGTACTTC. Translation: CSVRTSGSYEQYF.

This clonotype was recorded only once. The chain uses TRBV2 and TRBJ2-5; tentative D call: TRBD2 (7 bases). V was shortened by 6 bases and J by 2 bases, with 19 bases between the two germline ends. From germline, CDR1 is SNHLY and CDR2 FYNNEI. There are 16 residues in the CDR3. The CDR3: CASRPSGAGAQETQYF. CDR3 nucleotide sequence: TGTGCCAGCAGACCATCGGGGGCGGGGGCTCAAGAGACCCAGTACTTC.

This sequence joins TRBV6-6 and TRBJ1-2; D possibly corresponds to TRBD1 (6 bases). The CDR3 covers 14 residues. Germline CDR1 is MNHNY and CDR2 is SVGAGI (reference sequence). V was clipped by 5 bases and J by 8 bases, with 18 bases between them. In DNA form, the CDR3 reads TGTGCCAGCAGTCCATTGGGACAAAAAGTCGGCTACACCTTC. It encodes CASSPLGQKVGYTF.

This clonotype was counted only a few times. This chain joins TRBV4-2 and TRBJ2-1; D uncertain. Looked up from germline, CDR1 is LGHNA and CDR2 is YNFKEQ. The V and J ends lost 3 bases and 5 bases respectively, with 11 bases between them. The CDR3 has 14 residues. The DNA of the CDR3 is TGTGCCAGCAGCCAGGATGACACGAACAATGAGCAGTTCTTC. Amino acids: CASSQDDTNNEQFF.